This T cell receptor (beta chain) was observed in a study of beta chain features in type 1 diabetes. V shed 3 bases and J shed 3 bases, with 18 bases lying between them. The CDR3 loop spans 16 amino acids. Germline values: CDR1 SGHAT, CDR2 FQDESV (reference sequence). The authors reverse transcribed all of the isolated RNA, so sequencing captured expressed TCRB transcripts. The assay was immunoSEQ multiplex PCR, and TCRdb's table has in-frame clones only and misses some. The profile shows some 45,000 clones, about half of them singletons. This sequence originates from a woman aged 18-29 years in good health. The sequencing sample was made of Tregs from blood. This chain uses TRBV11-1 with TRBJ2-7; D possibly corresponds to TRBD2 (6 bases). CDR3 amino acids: CASSFSGGPWVYEQYF. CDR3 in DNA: TGTGCCAGCAGCTTTAGCGGTGGTCCCTGGGTCTACGAGCAGTACTTC.